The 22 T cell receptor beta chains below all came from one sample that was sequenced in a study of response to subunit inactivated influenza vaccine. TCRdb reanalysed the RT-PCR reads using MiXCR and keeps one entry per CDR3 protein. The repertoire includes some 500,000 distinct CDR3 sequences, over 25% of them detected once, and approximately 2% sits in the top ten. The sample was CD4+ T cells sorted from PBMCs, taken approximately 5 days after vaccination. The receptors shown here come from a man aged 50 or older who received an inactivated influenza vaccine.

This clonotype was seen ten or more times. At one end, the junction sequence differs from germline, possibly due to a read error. CDR3 sequence: CASSLRTGGTGELFF. CDR3 nucleotide sequence: TGTGCCAGCAGCTTAAGGACAGGGGGCACCGGGGAGCTGTTTTTT. The chain couples TRBV5-1 to TRBJ2-2, with TRBD1 matching 10 bases. CDR3 length: 15 residues. Per the germline V gene, CDR1 is SGHRS and CDR2 is YFSETQ.

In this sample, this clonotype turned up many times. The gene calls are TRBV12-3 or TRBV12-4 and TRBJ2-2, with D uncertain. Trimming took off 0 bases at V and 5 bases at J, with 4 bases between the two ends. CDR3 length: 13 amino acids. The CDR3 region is CASSLAQTGELFF. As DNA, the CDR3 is TGTGCCAGCAGTTTAGCCCAAACCGGGGAGCTGTTTTTT.

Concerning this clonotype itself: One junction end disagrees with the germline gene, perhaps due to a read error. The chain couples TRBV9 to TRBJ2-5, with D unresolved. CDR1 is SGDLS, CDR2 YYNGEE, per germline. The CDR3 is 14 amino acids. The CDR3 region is CASNVNHLQETQYF. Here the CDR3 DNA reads TGTGCCAGCAACGTAAATCACCTCCAAGAGACCCAGTACTTC.

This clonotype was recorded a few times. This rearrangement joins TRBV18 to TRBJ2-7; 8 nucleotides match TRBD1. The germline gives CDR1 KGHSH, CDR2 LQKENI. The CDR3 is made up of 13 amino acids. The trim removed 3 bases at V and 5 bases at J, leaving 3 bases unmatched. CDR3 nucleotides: TGTGCCAGCTCACCCTGGACAGGGAACGAGCAGTACTTC. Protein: CASSPWTGNEQYF. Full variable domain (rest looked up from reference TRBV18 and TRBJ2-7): NAGVMQNPRHLVRRRGQEARLRCSPMKGHSHVYWYRQLPEEGLKFMVYLQKENIIDESGMPKERFSAEFPKEGPSILRIQQVVRGDSAAYFCASSPWTGNEQYFGPGTRLTVT.

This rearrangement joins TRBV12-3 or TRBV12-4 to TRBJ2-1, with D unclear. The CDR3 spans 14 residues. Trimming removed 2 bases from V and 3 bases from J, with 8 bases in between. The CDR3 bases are TGTGCCAGCAGTTTAAGTCCCCGCTACAATGAGCAGTTCTTC. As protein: CASSLSPRYNEQFF.

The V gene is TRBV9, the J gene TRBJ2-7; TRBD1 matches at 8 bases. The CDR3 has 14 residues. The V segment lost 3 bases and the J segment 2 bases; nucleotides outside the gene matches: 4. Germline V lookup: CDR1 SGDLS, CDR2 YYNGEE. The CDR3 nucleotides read TGTGCCAGCAGCGCGGGACAGGACCCCTACGAGCAGTACTTC. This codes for CASSAGQDPYEQYF.

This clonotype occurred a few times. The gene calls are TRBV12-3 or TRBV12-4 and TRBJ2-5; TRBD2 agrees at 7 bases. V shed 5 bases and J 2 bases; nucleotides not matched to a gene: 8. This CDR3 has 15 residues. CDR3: CASSPGEGIQETQYF. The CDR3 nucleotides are TGTGCCAGCAGTCCCGGGGAGGGGATTCAAGAGACCCAGTACTTC.

CDR3 coding DNA: TGCAGTGGTCGACGCCGTGGACTACTTCTCTACAATGAGCAGTTCTTC. The encoded protein is CSGRRRGLLLYNEQFF. This chain links TRBV20-1 with TRBJ2-1, with D maybe TRBD2 (6 bases). V shed 7 bases and J shed 3 bases, with 22 bases lying between them. The CDR3 consists of 16 residues. Germline V gene data show CDR1 as DFQATT and CDR2 as SNEGSKA (reference sequence).

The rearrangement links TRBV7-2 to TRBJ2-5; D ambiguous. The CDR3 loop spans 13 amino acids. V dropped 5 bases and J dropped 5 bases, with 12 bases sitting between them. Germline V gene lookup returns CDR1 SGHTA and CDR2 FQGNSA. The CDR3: CASSPRTTETQYF. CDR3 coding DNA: TGTGCCAGCAGCCCCCGGACGACGGAGACCCAGTACTTC.

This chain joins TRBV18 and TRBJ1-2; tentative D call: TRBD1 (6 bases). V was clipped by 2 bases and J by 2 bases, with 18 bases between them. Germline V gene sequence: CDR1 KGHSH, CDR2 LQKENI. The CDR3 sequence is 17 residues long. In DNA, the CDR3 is TGTGCCAGCTCACCATCCGGGACACGCCGAGGAAACTATGGCTACACCTTC. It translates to CASSPSGTRRGNYGYTF.

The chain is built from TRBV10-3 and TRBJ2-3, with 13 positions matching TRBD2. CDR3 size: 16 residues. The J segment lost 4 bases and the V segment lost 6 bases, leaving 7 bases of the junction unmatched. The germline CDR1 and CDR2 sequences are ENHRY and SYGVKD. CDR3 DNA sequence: TGTGCCATCAGCCCAAGGACTAGCGGGAGTCCAGATACGCAGTATTTT. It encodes CAISPRTSGSPDTQYF.

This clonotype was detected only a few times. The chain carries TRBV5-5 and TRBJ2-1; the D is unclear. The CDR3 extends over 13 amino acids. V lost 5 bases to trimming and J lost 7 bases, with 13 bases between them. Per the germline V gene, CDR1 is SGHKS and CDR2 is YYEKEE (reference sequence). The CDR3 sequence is CASSNRVPNEQFF. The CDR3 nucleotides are TGTGCCAGCAGTAATCGGGTCCCAAATGAGCAGTTCTTC.

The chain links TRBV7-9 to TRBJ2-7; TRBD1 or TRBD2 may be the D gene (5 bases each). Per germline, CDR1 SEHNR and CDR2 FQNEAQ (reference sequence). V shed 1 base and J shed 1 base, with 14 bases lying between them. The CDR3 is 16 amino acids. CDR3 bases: TGTGCCAGCAGCTTAGGCCCGGGGCCTAGGTCCTACGAGCAGTACTTC. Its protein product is CASSLGPGPRSYEQYF.

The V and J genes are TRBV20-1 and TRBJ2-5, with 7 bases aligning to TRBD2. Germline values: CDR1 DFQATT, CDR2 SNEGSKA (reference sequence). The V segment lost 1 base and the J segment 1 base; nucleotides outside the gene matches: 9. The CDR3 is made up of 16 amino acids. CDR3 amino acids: CSARVMTGRIQETQYF. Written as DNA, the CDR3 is TGCAGTGCTAGAGTAATGACCGGGAGGATCCAAGAGACCCAGTACTTC.

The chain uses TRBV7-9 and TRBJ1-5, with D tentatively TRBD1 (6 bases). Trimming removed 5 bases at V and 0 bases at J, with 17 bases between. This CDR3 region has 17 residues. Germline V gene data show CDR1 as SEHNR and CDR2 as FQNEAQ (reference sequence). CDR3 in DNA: TGTGCCAGCAGCCGTGAAGGGGGGGCAGATAGCAATCAGCCCCAGCATTTT. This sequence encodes CASSREGGADSNQPQHF.

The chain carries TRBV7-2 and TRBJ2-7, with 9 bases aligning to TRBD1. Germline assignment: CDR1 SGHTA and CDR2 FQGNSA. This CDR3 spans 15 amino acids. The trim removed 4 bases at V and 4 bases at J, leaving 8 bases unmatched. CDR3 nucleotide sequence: TGTGCCAGCAGCTATCGGGGACAGGGAGAATACGAGCAGTACTTC. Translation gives CASSYRGQGEYEQYF.

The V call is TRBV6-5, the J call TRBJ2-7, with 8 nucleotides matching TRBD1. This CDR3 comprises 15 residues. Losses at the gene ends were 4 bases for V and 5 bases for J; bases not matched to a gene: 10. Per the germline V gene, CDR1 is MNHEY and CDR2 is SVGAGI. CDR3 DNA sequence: TGTGCCAGCAGTTCAGCCGACAGGGGCGGTAACGAGCAGTACTTC. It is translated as CASSSADRGGNEQYF.

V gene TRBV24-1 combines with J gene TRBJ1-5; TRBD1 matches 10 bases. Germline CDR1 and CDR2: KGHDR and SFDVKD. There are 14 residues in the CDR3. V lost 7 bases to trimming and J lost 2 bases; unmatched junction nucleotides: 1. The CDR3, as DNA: TGTGCCACCAGGGACAGGGGGGGCAATCAGCCCCAGCATTTT. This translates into CATRDRGGNQPQHF.

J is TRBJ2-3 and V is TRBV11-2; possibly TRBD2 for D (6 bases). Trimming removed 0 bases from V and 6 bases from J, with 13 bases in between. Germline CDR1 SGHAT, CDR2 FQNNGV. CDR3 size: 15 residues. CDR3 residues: CASSLDRPRGDTQYF. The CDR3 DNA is TGTGCCAGCAGCTTAGATCGACCCCGGGGGGATACGCAGTATTTT.

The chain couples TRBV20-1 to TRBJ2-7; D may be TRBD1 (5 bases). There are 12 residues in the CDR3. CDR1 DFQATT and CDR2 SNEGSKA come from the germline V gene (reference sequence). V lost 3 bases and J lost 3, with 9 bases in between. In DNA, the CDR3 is TGCAGTGCTAGGACAGATAGCTACGAGCAGTACTTC. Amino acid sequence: CSARTDSYEQYF.

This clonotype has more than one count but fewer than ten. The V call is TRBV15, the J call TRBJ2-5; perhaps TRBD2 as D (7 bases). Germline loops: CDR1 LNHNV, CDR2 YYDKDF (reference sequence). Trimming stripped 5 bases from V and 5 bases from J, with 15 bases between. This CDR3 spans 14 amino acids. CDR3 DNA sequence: TGTGCCACCAGCCCTGGGGGGGGCGCGGAGACCCAGTACTTC. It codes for CATSPGGGAETQYF.

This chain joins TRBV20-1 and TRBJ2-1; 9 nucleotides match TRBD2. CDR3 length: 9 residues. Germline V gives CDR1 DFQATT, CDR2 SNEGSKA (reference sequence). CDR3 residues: CGTRGGGFF. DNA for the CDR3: TGCGGGACTCGCGGGGGGGGGTTCTTC.